This T cell receptor (beta chain) appears in the sequencing data of a study of T cell repertoires in cytomegalovirus infection. Study-level background: An indication of both CMV infection and matching HLA type came from public TCR beta signatures.

Concerning this clonotype itself: Its antigen is not known.

This CDR3 has 15 residues. The germline V gene encodes CDR1 SGHDN and CDR2 FVKESK. V trimming: 0 bases; J trimming: 8 bases; junction bases outside the gene matches: 9. Using its own MiXCR run on the reads, TCRdb lists one record per CDR3 protein. The table has roughly 990,000 distinct CDR3 sequences, roughly a third seen once. Overall study findings and caveats: Individuals carrying CMV plus the relevant HLA were identified by cumulative frequency of public TCR beta families. HLA-C-restricted CMV clonotypes gave the most frequent clonotype in two of eight donors.

Sequenced here: cultured CD8+ T cells from PBMCs, sampled from culture after CMV antigen stimulation. This receptor was obtained from a human donor in good health (CMV status not recorded). Some clones in this sample may be carry-over from other donors' samples. The chain couples TRBV14 to TRBJ1-2, with TRBD1 identical over 7 bases. The CDR3 region has the DNA TGTGCCAGCAGCCAAGATGGAACAGGGGTTGGCGGCTACACCTTC. Translation gives CASSQDGTGVGGYTF.